The clone carrying this T cell receptor beta chain was seen at least ten times. The antigen is unknown. This entry is derived from a study of CD8+CD57+ T cells in acquired aplastic anemia. Study overall: On average, sorted CD4+ and CD8+ cells gave 3.2 ug of DNA.

Study-wide results and limits: Patients and healthy controls showed no significant CD8+ Simpson's diversity difference. Patients and controls shared 25 to 35 CD8+ CDR3 sequences, which appeared highly expressed in patients and within their immunodominant clones.

Trimming removed 1 base at V and 0 bases at J, with 9 bases between. The CDR3 consists of 15 residues. Germline values: CDR1 SGHVS, CDR2 FNYEAQ. In patients chosen for sequencing, flow cytometry had shown CD8+CD57+ cell expansion. CDR3 and TCR beta VDJ profiling relied on a genomic DNA template. One entry per CDR3 protein results from TCRdb running MiXCR on the reads. The sample has hundreds of thousands of distinct CDR3 sequences; approximately 32% are singletons. The source of this sequence is a human donor with aplastic anemia. The V gene is TRBV7-6, the J gene TRBJ2-5; D unclear. The sequencing input was sorted CD4+, CD8+, or CD8+CD57+ T cells (not recorded which) from PBMCs. CDR3 sequence: CASSLGRTHQETQYF. The CDR3 DNA reads TGTGCCAGCAGCTTAGGGCGGACCCACCAAGAGACCCAGTACTTC.